Many counts were recorded for the clone carrying this T cell receptor beta chain. Its cognate antigen is unknown. The sample originates from a study of breast tumors, draining lymph nodes, adjacent tissues. Findings of the study overall: Tumor TCR diversity was below lymph nodes but above nontumor tissue. Compared with basal-like, luminal-like tumors shared significantly more repertoire with nontumor tissue.

V trimming: 1 base; J trimming: 3 bases; junction bases outside the gene matches: 6. This CDR3 has 15 residues. Germline loops: CDR1 SGHTA, CDR2 FQGNSA. Using its own MiXCR run on the multiplex PCR reads, TCRdb lists one record per CDR3 protein. The sample holds some 83,000 distinct CDR3 sequences, approximately 19% seen once. Samples came from axillary lymph nodes draining the breast cancer. V gene TRBV7-2 combines with J gene TRBJ2-7; 7 bases fit TRBD1. The source of this sequence is a female donor with breast cancer. Some clones in this sample may be carry-over from other donors' samples. The sample comprised axillary lymph node tissue. This CDR3 is CASSLEVAGGYEQYF. CDR3 in DNA: TGTGCCAGCAGCTTAGAGGTGGCAGGGGGCTACGAGCAGTACTTC.